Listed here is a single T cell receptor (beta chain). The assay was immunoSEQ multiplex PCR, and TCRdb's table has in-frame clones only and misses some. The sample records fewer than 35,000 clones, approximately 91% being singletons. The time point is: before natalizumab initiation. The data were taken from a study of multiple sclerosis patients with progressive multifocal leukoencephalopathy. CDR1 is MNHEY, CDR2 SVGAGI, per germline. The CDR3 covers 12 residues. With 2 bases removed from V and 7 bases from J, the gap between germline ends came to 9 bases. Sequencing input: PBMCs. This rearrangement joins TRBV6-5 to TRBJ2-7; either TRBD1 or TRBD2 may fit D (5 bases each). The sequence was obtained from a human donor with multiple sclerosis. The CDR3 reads CASSYMGEEQYF. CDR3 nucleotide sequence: TGTGCCAGCAGTTACATGGGGGAGGAGCAGTACTTC.